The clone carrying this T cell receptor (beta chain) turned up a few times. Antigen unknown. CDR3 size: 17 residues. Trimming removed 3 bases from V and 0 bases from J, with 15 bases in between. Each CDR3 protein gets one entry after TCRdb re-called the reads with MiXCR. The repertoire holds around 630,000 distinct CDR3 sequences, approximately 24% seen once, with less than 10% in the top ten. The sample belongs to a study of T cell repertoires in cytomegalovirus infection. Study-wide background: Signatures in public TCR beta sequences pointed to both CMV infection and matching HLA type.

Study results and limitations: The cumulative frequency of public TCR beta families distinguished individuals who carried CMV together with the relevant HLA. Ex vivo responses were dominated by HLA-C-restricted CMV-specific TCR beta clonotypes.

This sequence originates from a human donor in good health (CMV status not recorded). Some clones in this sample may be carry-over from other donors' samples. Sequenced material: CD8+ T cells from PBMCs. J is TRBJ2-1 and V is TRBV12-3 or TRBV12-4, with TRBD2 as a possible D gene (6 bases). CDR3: CASSLGGTGDSYNEQFF. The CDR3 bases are TGTGCCAGCAGTTTGGGGGGAACAGGTGACTCCTACAATGAGCAGTTCTTC.